The clone carrying this T cell receptor beta chain occurred many times. V was cut by 6 bases and J by 0 bases, with 14 bases left in between. Looked up from germline, CDR1 is SGHTA and CDR2 is FQGTGA. The CDR3 is 16 amino acids. These data originate in a study of regulatory T cells in long-lasting Graves disease. Assembly of TCR beta libraries relied on iRepertoire HTBI primers together with Arm-PCR of CDR3 regions. Via MiXCR, TCRdb re-called the multiplex PCR reads, giving one row per CDR3 protein. The data show 200,000 to 250,000 distinct CDR3 sequences, roughly 19% seen once. Time point: newly diagnosed GD, antithyroid drugs for less than 3 months. From RNA extracted from PBMCs, the TCR library was made. This sample also appeared in a second study, on T cells in Graves' hyperthyroidism and ophthalmopathy. That paper states: Those with hyperthyroidism were 18 to 65 years old, newly diagnosed, and ill for under 2 months. Uncontrolled infection, other autoimmune disease, pregnancy and lactation each barred patients from inclusion.

The chain employs TRBV7-3 and TRBJ2-2; possibly TRBD2 for D (6 bases). The receptor comes from a woman in her 30s with Graves disease. The sample was peripheral blood mononuclear cells (PBMCs), taken at new diagnosis, from a patient treated with antithyroid drugs. The CDR3: CASSETGGPNTGELFF. The CDR3 DNA is TGTGCCAGCAGTGAGACCGGGGGTCCGAACACCGGGGAGCTGTTTTTT.